This T cell receptor (beta chain) derives from a study of beta chain features in type 1 diabetes (dated by TCRdb to the late 2010s). Background for the entire study: No differences in mean age, gender distribution, total cell number or subset yield were found between patients and healthy donors. In the study, recently diagnosed type 1 diabetes patients and matched healthy donors were compared on the TCRB repertoires of their sorted circulating CD4+ T cell subsets. Naive and central memory subsets were obtained from all 30 or so donors, but regulatory and stem cell-like memory subsets were isolated from only 8 patients and about 8 healthy donors. Across all samples, 90 million to 130 million sorted cells were examined, and cell number per subset correlated strongly with RNA yield. What the study reported, not specific to this receptor: In all four CD4+ subsets, TCRB CDR3 length was moderately but significantly shorter in type 1 diabetes patients. Shorter templates might have been favored by PCR, but patient and control samples were amplified and corrected together, so both groups would have been affected equally by any skew. HLA sub-analyses involved small numbers of individuals, so any influence of HLA type on TCRB rearrangement remained unresolved. Sequencing cDNA rather than genomic DNA could over-represent highly expressing activated cells, although activation and CD3 levels did not differ between groups. Fewer insertions and more nucleotide deletions at VDJ recombination sites were observed in patients with type 1 diabetes, implying thymic rearrangement abnormalities. Naive, central memory and regulatory TCRB repertoires appeared to be more alike among patients than among healthy donors.

From the germline V gene, CDR1 is SGHDT and CDR2 is YYEEEE. From cysteine to phenylalanine, the CDR3 is 17 amino acids long. This entry keeps only the CDR3 DNA: 51 bases, framed from base 1. The junction shows trimming of 3 bases on V and 0 bases on J, plus 15 bases between the germline ends. The High Capacity cDNA Reverse Transcription Kit was used to reverse transcribe all of the isolated RNA, meaning that expressed TCRB transcripts were what got sequenced. Deep immunoSEQ sequencing was performed on naive, central memory and regulatory T cell samples, with an average of around 3.5 million total reads per sample. Sorted cells were lysed in RLT buffer, and RNA was extracted using DNase-treated RNeasy Micro or Mini kits according to cell number. To prevent cross-contamination, each cell subset was processed individually, whereas patient and healthy donor samples were processed jointly. The immunoSEQ multiplex PCR was used to amplify TCRB sequences from cDNA, yielding 87-bp fragments that span the CDR3 region. Amplicons were sequenced on the Illumina HiSeq platform. The study's processing was this. PCR bias was corrected computationally using synthetic template baselines, and reads within Hamming distance 2 were collapsed, with unmergeable singletons discarded. Reads were aligned against IMGT so that V, D and J genes, CDR3 length and insertions or deletions at six rearrangement sites could be assigned. Clonotype counts were normalized to sorted cell number within each subset before computing true diversity and Gini coefficients with the tcR R package. The overlap coefficient, calculated on TCRB nucleotide sequences, was used to quantify repertoire sharing. Out-of-frame TCRB sequences from naive cells were analyzed to stand in for the pre-selection repertoire. TCRdb took this table from immuneACCESS and kept in-frame rearrangements with V and J called. Such tables lack part of the clones; where checked against another copy, unresolved V genes explain under half of the gap, and the rest is unexplained. The DNA was the basis for D and trimming; V, J and clone size are from that table. The sample table lists 500,000 to 800,000 clones, around 12% of them with a count of one. The ten largest clonotypes hold 0.095% to 0.15% of the sample.

A single peripheral blood draw of about 116 mL on average was collected from each donor into heparinised tubes. Naive, central memory, regulatory and stem cell-like memory CD4+ T cells were sorted on a BD FACSAria II using a panel including CD45RO, CCR7, CD25, CD127, CD95 and CD27. Every sorted population had a purity above 95%. PBMCs were isolated right away by Lymphoprep density gradient centrifugation and were stained directly, without culture. To minimize batch effects, samples were stained and sorted in pairs, one healthy donor with one patient per experiment. This clone came up a few times. Its cognate antigen has yet to be identified. No much larger clone exists at a distance of one base, and base qualities are not known.

Rearrangement joined TRBV5-6 to TRBJ2-2; the D region possibly corresponds to TRBD2 (6 bases align). Sequencing was done on a sample of naive CD4+ T cells from blood. The label giving this sample's cell subset or site can be read as: true naive CD4+ T cells. This TCR derives from a man aged 25 to 45 with type 1 diabetes. The CDR3: CASSSLVRLANTGELFF. The DNA sequence reads TGTGCCAGCAGCTCACTAGTGAGACTAGCGAACACCGGGGAGCTGTTTTTT. Beyond the CDR3, the reference TRBV5-6 and TRBJ2-2 genes provide the residues; the full variable domain reads: DAGVTQSPTHLIKTRGQQVTLRCSPKSGHDTVSWYQQALGQGPQFIFQYYEEEERQRGNFPDRFSGHQFPNYSSELNVNALLLGDSALYLCASSSLVRLANTGELFFGEGSRLTVL.